Described below is a single T cell receptor (beta chain) sequence and its context. What it binds is not known. The germline V gene has CDR1 MNHEY and CDR2 SVGAGI. CDR3 length equals 14 residues. The V and J ends lost 2 bases and 3 bases respectively, with 11 bases between them. The record originates from a study of long-term antiretroviral therapy in people with HIV. Study-level results: Data on ART adherence, viral resistance or therapy changes were unavailable. Collection of the blood took place between about 2004 and 2018. The ART regimens in use then may have been less effective than current ones.

The immunoSEQ assay was v3.0, run at survey level. Libraries were prepared by immunoSEQ multiplex PCR; TCRdb keeps only in-frame clonotypes and omits some of them. The table has more than 25,000 clones, around 85% seen once. The chain employs TRBV6-5 and TRBJ2-7; D unresolved. The receptor's source is a man in his fifties with HIV. The sample here was unsorted PBMCs, taken roughly 5 years before starting antiretroviral therapy. The CDR3 loop reads CASSYHPANYEQYF. The DNA of the CDR3 is TGTGCCAGCAGTTACCATCCAGCGAACTACGAGCAGTACTTC.